These T cell receptor beta chains were read from a single sample in a study of cytomegalovirus exposure and HLA in healthy donors. Method: immunoSEQ multiplex PCR; TCRdb's copy keeps in-frame clones and lacks some. The sample holds 150,000 to 200,000 clones. The sequenced material came from PBMCs. These receptors came from a woman in her sixties or seventies in good health and CMV-seronegative. Each CDR3 is given with its conserved first and last residue. Fields, in order: D gene, J gene, V gene, CDR3 protein, CDR3 DNA. D genes are given only for firm matches.

>TRBD1|TRBJ1-2|TRBV15
CATSRAGTAILYGYTF
TGTGCCACCAGCAGAGCCGGGACAGCAATTCTCTATGGCTACACCTTC
>NA|TRBJ2-2|TRBV11-2
CASSSPRLGAPNTGELFF
TGTGCCAGCAGCTCCCCACGCTTGGGGGCCCCGAACACCGGGGAGCTGTTTTTT
>TRBD1|TRBJ1-6|TRBV4-3
CASSQDPGGRDSPLHF
TGCGCCAGCAGCCAAGACCCAGGGGGCAGGGATTCACCCCTCCACTTT
>TRBD2|TRBJ2-7|TRBV4-1
CASSHHIAGGMYEQYF
TGCGCCAGCAGCCACCACATAGCGGGAGGAATGTACGAGCAGTACTTC
>NA|TRBJ2-3|TRBV15
CATMGFADTDTQYF
TGTGCCACCATGGGTTTTGCGGACACAGATACGCAGTATTTT
>TRBD2|TRBJ2-5|TRBV28
CASSETSGGQETQYF
TGTGCTAGCAGTGAGACTAGCGGGGGACAAGAGACCCAGTACTTC
>TRBD1|TRBJ1-2|TRBV11-2
CASRSGQRSTF
TGTGCCAGCAGATCGGGACAGAGAAGCACCTTC
>TRBD1|TRBJ1-4|TRBV9
CASSPGQVEEKLFF
TGTGCCAGCAGCCCAGGACAGGTAGAGGAAAAACTGTTTTTT
>NA|TRBJ1-1|TRBV6-1
CASSERIDGYAGPEAFF
TGTGCCAGCAGTGAAAGGATAGACGGATATGCAGGGCCTGAAGCTTTCTTT
>TRBD1|TRBJ2-7|TRBV5-6
CASSLLGTDYEQYF
TGTGCCAGCAGCTTGCTCGGGACAGACTACGAGCAGTACTTC
>NA|TRBJ1-6|TRBV4-2
CASSQPWGGGANSPLHF
TGTGCCAGCAGCCAACCCTGGGGTGGGGGGGCGAATTCACCCCTCCACTTT
>NA|TRBJ1-1|TRBV11-2
CASSLGGGLTEAFF
TGTGCCAGCAGCTTAGGCGGGGGCCTCACTGAAGCTTTCTTT
>TRBD2|TRBJ2-1|TRBV10-2
CASSPTSVGHEQFF
TGCGCCAGCAGCCCCACTAGCGTCGGCCATGAGCAGTTCTTC
>NA|TRBJ1-1|TRBV13
CASSLEREGTEAFF
TGTGCCAGCAGCTTAGAACGGGAAGGCACTGAAGCTTTCTTT
>NA|TRBJ2-3|TRBV5-1
CASSLERGRSADTQYF
TGCGCCAGCAGCTTGGAAAGGGGCCGCTCTGCAGATACGCAGTATTTT
>TRBD2|TRBJ2-3|TRBV11-2
CASSLAAGGGTDTQYF
TGTGCCAGCAGCTTAGCAGCGGGAGGGGGCACAGATACGCAGTATTTT
>TRBD1|TRBJ2-1|TRBV4-1
CASSQGTGGTYNEQFF
TGCGCCAGCAGCCAAGGGACAGGGGGGACCTACAATGAGCAGTTCTTC
>TRBD1|TRBJ1-2|TRBV10-2
CASNPGQGTGGYGYTF
TGCGCCAGCAACCCGGGACAGGGAACGGGGGGCTATGGCTACACCTTC
>NA|TRBJ1-1|TRBV7-8
CASSFRQNTEAFF
TGTGCCAGCAGCTTTAGACAGAACACTGAAGCTTTCTTT
>TRBD1|TRBJ2-3|TRBV5-5
CASTLRGTGITDTQYF
TGTGCCAGCACCCTAAGGGGGACAGGGATCACAGATACGCAGTATTTT
>NA|TRBJ1-6|TRBV19
CASSTNENSPLHF
TGTGCCAGTAGTACTAATGAGAATTCACCCCTCCACTTT
>TRBD1|TRBJ2-7|TRBV9
CASSVQDRGREQYF
TGTGCCAGCAGCGTCCAGGACAGGGGCCGGGAGCAGTACTTC
>NA|TRBJ1-1|TRBV18
CASSPEVIYTEAFF
TGTGCCAGCTCACCAGAGGTTATTTACACTGAAGCTTTCTTT
>NA|TRBJ2-2|TRBV7-8
CASSLSSGQGRTGELFF
TGTGCCAGCAGCTTAAGTTCCGGCCAGGGCCGCACCGGGGAGCTGTTTTTT
>TRBD2|TRBJ2-2|TRBV7-3
CASRASGNTGELFF
TGTGCCAGCAGGGCTAGCGGGAACACCGGGGAGCTGTTTTTT
>NA|TRBJ1-2|TRBV19
CASSIAGNYGYTF
TGTGCCAGTAGTATAGCAGGGAACTATGGCTACACCTTC
>NA|TRBJ1-1|TRBV18
CASSPLGGTEAFF
TGTGCCAGCTCACCCTTGGGGGGCACTGAAGCTTTCTTT
>NA|TRBJ2-5|TRBV5-1
CASSYQGQETQYF
TGCGCCAGCAGCTACCAGGGTCAAGAGACCCAGTACTTC
>NA|TRBJ2-7|TRBV2
CASSVAPEQYF
TGTGCCAGCAGTGTTGCGCCCGAGCAGTACTTC
>TRBD2|TRBJ2-2|TRBV19
CASSGGVNTGELFF
TGTGCCAGTAGCGGGGGGGTGAACACCGGGGAGCTGTTTTTT
>TRBD2|TRBJ2-1|TRBV5-1
CASSSPHGLAGVNNEQFF
TGCGCCAGCAGCTCACCACATGGACTAGCGGGAGTTAACAATGAGCAGTTCTTC
>TRBD2|TRBJ2-1|TRBV5-1
CASSLVAGGPFGEQFF
TGCGCCAGCAGCTTGGTAGCGGGGGGGCCCTTTGGTGAGCAGTTCTTC
>NA|TRBJ2-1|TRBV5-1
CASSLARGPGSLHNEQFF
TGCGCCAGCAGCTTGGCCCGTGGTCCCGGGAGCCTCCACAATGAGCAGTTCTTC
>TRBD1|TRBJ1-5|TRBV5-1
CASSSGQGNSNQPQHF
TGCGCCAGCAGCTCCGGACAGGGCAATAGCAATCAGCCCCAGCATTTT
>TRBD1|TRBJ2-7|TRBV9
CASSVGVTRQGYYEQYF
TGTGCCAGCAGCGTAGGGGTAACCAGACAGGGGTACTACGAGCAGTACTTC
>NA|TRBJ1-1|TRBV5-4
CATKGGGYGITEAFF
TGTGCCACTAAAGGGGGGGGGTACGGGATTACTGAAGCTTTCTTT
>NA|TRBJ2-4|TRBV7-2
CASGSRAAKNIQYF
TGTGCCAGTGGTTCGCGGGCAGCCAAAAACATTCAGTACTTC
>NA|TRBJ2-2|TRBV7-3
CASSKGHDTGELFF
TGTGCCAGCAGCAAAGGACATGACACCGGGGAGCTGTTTTTT
>NA|TRBJ2-1|TRBV18
CASSPGRQGHNEQFF
TGTGCCAGCTCACCGGGGCGGCAGGGGCACAATGAGCAGTTCTTC
>NA|TRBJ1-3|TRBV19
CASSTGGFSGNTIYF
TGTGCCAGTAGTACCGGGGGATTCTCTGGAAACACCATATATTTT
>TRBD1|TRBJ2-7|TRBV7-2
CASSVRDRDYEQYF
TGTGCCAGCAGCGTCCGGGACAGGGACTACGAGCAGTACTTC